The rows below give T cell receptor beta chains drawn from one sample of a study of blood T cells in healthy people across ages. A single record per CDR3 protein comes from TCRdb applying MiXCR to the 5' RACE reads. The data show 870,000 or so distinct CDR3 sequences, around 28% seen once. The sequencing sample was made of blood. The receptors here all came from a woman of 80 years or more in good health. Both conserved end residues are part of each CDR3. A D gene is named only where the DNA matches it firmly. Clone size is shown for a subset of rows, as once, few, many or a class of expanded clone.

V gene	J gene	D gene	clone size	CDR3 length	CDR3 protein	CDR3 DNA
TRBV3-1	TRBJ1-2	-	-	13	CASNPGTFFGYTF	TGTGCCAGTAACCCCGGGACTTTTTTTGGCTACACCTTC
TRBV7-2	TRBJ2-3	-	many	12	CASSSPGDTQYF	TGTGCCAGCAGCAGTCCTGGGGATACGCAGTATTTT
TRBV5-1	TRBJ2-3	-	-	15	CASSLQGLDTDTQYF	TGCGCCAGCAGCTTGCAGGGTTTAGACACAGATACGCAGTATTTT
TRBV7-9	TRBJ2-5	-	many	12	CASSSPRETQYF	TGTGCCAGCAGCTCCCCCAGGGAGACCCAGTACTTC
TRBV25-1	TRBJ2-5	TRBD1	many	14	CASSRAGGLETQYF	TGTGCCAGCAGTCGGGCAGGGGGTCTCGAGACCCAGTACTTC
TRBV9	TRBJ2-2	-	few	16	CASSEFRGTNTGELFF	TGTGCCAGCAGCGAATTCAGGGGTACGAACACCGGGGAGCTGTTTTTT
TRBV6-5	TRBJ1-6	-	-	13	CASSSPSNSPLHF	TGTGCCAGCAGTTCCCCTTCGAATTCACCCCTCCACTTT
TRBV6-6	TRBJ2-5	TRBD1	-	15	CATLATGDNQETQYF	TGTGCCACCCTGGCCACAGGGGACAACCAAGAGACCCAGTACTTC
TRBV20-1	TRBJ2-7	TRBD1	-	14	CSASRDRGPYEQYF	TGCAGTGCTAGCCGGGACAGGGGGCCTTACGAGCAGTACTTC
TRBV7-2	TRBJ2-1	-	many	16	CASSVRGGGGYNEQFF	TGTGCCAGCAGCGTTCGAGGGGGGGGAGGCTACAATGAGCAGTTCTTC
TRBV9	TRBJ2-5	-	many	14	CTSNVGQYQETQYF	TGTACCAGCAATGTAGGACAGTACCAAGAGACCCAGTACTTC
TRBV11-2	TRBJ2-3	TRBD2	few	14	CASTSGAYPDTQYF	TGTGCCAGCACTAGCGGGGCCTACCCGGATACGCAGTATTTT
TRBV20-1	TRBJ2-3	TRBD1	many	16	CSASNLRDRGTDTQYF	TGCAGTGCTAGTAATCTTCGGGACAGGGGCACAGATACGCAGTATTTT
TRBV6-1	TRBJ1-4	-	-	18	CASSRGAGLSTSSEKPFF	TGTGCCAGCAGTCGGGGTGCGGGACTTTCAACATCCAGTGAAAAACCGTTTTTT
TRBV7-3	TRBJ2-3	TRBD2	-	15	CASSLGGTRRDTQYF	TGTGCCAGCAGCTTAGGCGGGACTAGGCGAGATACGCAGTATTTT
TRBV9	TRBJ2-3	TRBD2	many	17	CASSERGTSGFADTQYF	TGTGCCAGCAGCGAACGGGGGACTAGCGGGTTCGCAGATACGCAGTATTTT
TRBV12-3/TRBV12-4	TRBJ1-2	-	many	15	CASSFFRSPSFGYTF	TGTGCCAGCAGTTTCTTCCGGTCCCCTAGTTTTGGCTACACCTTC
TRBV6-2/TRBV6-3	TRBJ2-3	TRBD2	many	17	CASSSGASGGHTDTQYF	TGTGCCAGCAGTTCGGGGGCTAGCGGGGGTCACACAGATACGCAGTATTTT
TRBV14	TRBJ2-5	TRBD2	many	16	CASSQWRGKASETQYF	TGTGCCAGCAGCCAGTGGCGGGGGAAGGCTTCGGAGACCCAGTACTTC
TRBV15	TRBJ2-3	-	many	16	CATSRARRSGTDTQYF	TGTGCCACCAGCAGAGCTAGAAGGTCTGGCACAGATACGCAGTATTTT
TRBV11-2	TRBJ1-2	-	few	14	CASSIISGNYGYTF	TGTGCCAGCAGCATTATAAGCGGTAACTATGGCTACACCTTC
TRBV5-1	TRBJ1-2	-	once	15	CASSLAVGQGQGYTF	TGCGCCAGCAGCTTGGCCGTCGGCCAGGGACAAGGCTACACCTTC
TRBV12-3/TRBV12-4	TRBJ1-2	-	many	14	CASSQKTANYGYTF	TGTGCCAGCAGTCAGAAAACTGCTAACTATGGCTACACCTTC